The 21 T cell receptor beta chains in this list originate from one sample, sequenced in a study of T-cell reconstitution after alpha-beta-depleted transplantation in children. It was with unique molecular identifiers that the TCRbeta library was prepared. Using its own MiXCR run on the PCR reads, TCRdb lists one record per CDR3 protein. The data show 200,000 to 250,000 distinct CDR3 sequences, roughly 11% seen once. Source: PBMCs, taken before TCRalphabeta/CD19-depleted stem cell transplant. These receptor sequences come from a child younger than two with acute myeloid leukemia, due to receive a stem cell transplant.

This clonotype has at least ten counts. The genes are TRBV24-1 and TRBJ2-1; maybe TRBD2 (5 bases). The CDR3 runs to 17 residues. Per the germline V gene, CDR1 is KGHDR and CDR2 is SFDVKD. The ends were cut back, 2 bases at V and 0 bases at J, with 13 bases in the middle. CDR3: CATSDSTRGSSYNEQFF. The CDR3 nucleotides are TGTGCCACCAGTGATTCGACCCGGGGTAGCTCCTACAATGAGCAGTTCTTC.

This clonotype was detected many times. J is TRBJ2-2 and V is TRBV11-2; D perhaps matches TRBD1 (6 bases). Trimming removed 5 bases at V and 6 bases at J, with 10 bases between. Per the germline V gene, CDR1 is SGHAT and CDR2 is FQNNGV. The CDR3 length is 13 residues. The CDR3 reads CASSRNRAGELFF. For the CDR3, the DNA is TGTGCCAGCAGCCGAAACAGGGCCGGGGAGCTGTTTTTT.

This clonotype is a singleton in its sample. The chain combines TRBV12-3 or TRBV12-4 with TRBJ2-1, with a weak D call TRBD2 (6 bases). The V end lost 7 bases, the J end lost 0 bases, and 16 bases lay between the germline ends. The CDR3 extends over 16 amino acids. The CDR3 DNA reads TGTGCCAGCACGGGCGAGCGGGTGAGCTCCTACAATGAGCAGTTCTTC. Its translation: CASTGERVSSYNEQFF.

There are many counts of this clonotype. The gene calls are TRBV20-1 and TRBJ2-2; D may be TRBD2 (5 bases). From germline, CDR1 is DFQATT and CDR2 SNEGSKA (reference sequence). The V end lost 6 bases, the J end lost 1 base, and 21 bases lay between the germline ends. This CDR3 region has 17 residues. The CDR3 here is CSATPPGRAVNTGELFF. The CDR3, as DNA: TGCAGTGCGACGCCCCCCGGGCGGGCGGTGAACACCGGGGAGCTGTTTTTT.

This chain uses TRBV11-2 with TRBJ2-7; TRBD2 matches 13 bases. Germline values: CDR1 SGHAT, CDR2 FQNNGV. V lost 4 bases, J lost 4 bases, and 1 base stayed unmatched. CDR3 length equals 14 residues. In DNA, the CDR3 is TGTGCCAGCAGCTGGGGACTAGCGGGGTACGAGCAGTACTTC. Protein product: CASSWGLAGYEQYF.

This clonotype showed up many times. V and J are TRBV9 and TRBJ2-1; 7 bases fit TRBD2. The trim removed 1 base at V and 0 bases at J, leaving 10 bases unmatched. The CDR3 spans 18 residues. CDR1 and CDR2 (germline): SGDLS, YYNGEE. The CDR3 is CASSVSTSPSPSYNEQFF. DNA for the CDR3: TGTGCCAGCAGCGTATCGACTAGCCCATCGCCCTCCTACAATGAGCAGTTCTTC.

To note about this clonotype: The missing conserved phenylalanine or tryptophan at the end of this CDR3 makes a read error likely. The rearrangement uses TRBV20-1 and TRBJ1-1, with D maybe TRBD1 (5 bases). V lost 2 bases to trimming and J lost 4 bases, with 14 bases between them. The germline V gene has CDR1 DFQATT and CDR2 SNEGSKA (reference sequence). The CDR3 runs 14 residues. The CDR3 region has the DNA TGCAGTGCTAGATGGCCTGGGGGAGGCACTGAAGCTTTCCTT. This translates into CSARWPGGGTEAFL.

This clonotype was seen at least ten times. This CDR3 reads CSARVLAVRYNEQFF. In DNA, the CDR3 is TGCAGTGCTAGAGTACTAGCGGTGAGATACAATGAGCAGTTCTTC. V is TRBV20-1 and J is TRBJ2-1; TRBD2 agrees at 8 bases. This CDR3 is 15 amino acids long. Germline V CDR1 and CDR2: DFQATT, SNEGSKA (reference sequence). V shed 1 base, J shed 4 bases, and the junction held 6 bases outside the gene matches.

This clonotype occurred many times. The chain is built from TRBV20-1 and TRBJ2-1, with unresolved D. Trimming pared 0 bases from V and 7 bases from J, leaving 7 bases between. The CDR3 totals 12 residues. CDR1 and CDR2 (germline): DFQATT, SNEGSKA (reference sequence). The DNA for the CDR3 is TGCAGTGCTAGAGATCTGGGGAATGAGCAGTTCTTC. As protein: CSARDLGNEQFF.

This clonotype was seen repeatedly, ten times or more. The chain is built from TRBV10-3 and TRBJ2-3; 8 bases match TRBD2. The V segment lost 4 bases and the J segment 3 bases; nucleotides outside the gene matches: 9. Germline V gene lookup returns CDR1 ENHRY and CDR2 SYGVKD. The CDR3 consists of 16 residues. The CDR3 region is CAISAQRAGETDTQYF. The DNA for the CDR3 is TGTGCCATCAGTGCCCAAAGAGCGGGAGAGACAGATACGCAGTATTTT.

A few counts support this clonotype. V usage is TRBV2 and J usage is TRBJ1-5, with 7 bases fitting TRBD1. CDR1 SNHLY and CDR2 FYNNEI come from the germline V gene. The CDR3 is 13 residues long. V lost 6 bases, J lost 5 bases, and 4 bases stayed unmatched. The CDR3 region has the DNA TGTGCCAGCAGGGTACAGGGGTATCAGCCCCAGCATTTT. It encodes CASRVQGYQPQHF.

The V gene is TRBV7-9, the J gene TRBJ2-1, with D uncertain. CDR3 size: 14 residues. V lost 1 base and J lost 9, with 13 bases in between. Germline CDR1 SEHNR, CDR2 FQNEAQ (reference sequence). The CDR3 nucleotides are TGTGCCAGCAGCTTAGGCACCGGCGGCCTTGAGCAGTTCTTC. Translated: CASSLGTGGLEQFF.

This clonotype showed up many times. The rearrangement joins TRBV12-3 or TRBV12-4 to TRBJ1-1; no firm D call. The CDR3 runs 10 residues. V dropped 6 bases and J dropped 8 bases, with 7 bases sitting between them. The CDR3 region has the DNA TGTGCCAGCAGCCGCGCCGAAGCTTTCTTT. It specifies CASSRAEAFF.

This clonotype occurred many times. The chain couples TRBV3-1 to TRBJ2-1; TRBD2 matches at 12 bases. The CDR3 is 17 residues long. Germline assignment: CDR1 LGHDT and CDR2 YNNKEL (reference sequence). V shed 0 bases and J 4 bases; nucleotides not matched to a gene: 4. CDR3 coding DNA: TGTGCCAGCAGCCAAGAGGCTAGCGGGAGGGATTACAATGAGCAGTTCTTC. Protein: CASSQEASGRDYNEQFF.

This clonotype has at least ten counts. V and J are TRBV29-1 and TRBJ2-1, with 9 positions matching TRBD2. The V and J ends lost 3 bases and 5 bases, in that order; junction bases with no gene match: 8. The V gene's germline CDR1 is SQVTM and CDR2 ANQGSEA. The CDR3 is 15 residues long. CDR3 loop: CSVDGGRALNNEQFF. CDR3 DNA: TGCAGCGTTGATGGCGGGAGGGCCTTGAACAATGAGCAGTTCTTC.

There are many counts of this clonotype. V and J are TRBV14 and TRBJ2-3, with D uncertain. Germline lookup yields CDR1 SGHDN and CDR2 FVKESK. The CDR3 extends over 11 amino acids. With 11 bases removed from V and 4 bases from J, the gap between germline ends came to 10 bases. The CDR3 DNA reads TGTGCCTCACCAAGGCCAGATACGCAGTATTTT. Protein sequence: CASPRPDTQYF.

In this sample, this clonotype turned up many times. CDR3 in amino acids: CASSLARDPVTQYF. DNA for the CDR3: TGCGCCAGCAGCTTGGCCAGGGATCCGGTGACCCAGTACTTC. V and J are TRBV5-1 and TRBJ2-5, with a tentative D call TRBD1 (5 bases). The CDR3 has 14 amino acids. Between the trimmed V and J ends, which lost 0 bases and 7 bases, there was a span of 13 bases. CDR1 is SGHRS and CDR2 is YFSETQ in the germline V gene.

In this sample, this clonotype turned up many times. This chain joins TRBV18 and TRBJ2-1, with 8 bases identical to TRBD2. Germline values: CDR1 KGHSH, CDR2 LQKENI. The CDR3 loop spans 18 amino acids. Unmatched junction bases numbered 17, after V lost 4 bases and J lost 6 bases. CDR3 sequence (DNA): TGTGCCAGCTCACTCCGGCGGAGAGCGGGGGATGCTGGCAATGAGCAGTTCTTC. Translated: CASSLRRRAGDAGNEQFF.

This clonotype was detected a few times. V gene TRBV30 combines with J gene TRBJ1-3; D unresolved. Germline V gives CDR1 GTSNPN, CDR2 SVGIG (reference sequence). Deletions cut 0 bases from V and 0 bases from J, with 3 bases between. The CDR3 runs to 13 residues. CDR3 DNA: TGTGCCTGGAGTGTTGCCTCTGGAAACACCATATATTTT. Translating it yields CAWSVASGNTIYF.

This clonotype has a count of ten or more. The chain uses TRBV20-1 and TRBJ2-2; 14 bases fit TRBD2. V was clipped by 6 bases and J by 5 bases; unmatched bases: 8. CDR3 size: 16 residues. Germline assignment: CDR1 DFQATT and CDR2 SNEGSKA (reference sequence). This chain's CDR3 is CSAGTSGSRHTGELFF. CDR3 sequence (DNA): TGCAGTGCAGGGACTAGCGGGAGTCGCCATACCGGGGAGCTGTTTTTT.

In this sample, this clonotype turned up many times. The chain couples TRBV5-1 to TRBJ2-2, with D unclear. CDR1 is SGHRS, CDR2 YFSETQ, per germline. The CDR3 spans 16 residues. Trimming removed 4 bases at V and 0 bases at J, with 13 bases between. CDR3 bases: TGCGCCAGCAGCCGGAGTCCTCCCGCGAACACCGGGGAGCTGTTTTTT. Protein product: CASSRSPPANTGELFF.